The sequence of this T cell receptor (beta chain) was determined in a study of T cell responses to AZD1222 COVID-19 vaccine. In the study overall: Second doses at about 4 or about 12 weeks were pooled. Overall study results and limits: Clonal diversity was possibly underestimated, and white British individuals and females predominated among donors. Only a handful of AZD1222 recipients, several in all, had baseline seropositivity.

The junction had 5 bases not matched to a gene; V was cut back by 0 bases and J by 0 bases. Germline V gives CDR1 SGHDT, CDR2 YYEEEE. The CDR3 totals 18 residues. The table came from immunoSEQ multiplex PCR; TCRdb's copy has only in-frame clones and leaves some out. The sample contains 85,000 to 95,000 clones, nearly 90% of which appear only once. This clone was detected only once. The antigen remains undetermined. The material was peripheral blood, obtained on day 0 of AZD1222 vaccination. The rearrangement links TRBV5-6 to TRBJ2-6, with TRBD2 matching over 8 bases. This sequence was found in an adult in good health. CDR3 sequence: CASSLAGGGFSGANVLTF. The CDR3 bases are TGTGCCAGCAGCTTGGCCGGCGGGGGGTTCTCTGGGGCCAACGTCCTGACTTTC.